This entry lists 2 T cell receptor beta chains sequenced from one sample in a study of shared clonotypes between healthy human individuals. Clones were read by immunoSEQ multiplex PCR, and TCRdb kept only the in-frame ones, dropping some. The sample lists 2 million or so clones, over 85% occurring once. Sequencing was performed on naive CD4+ T cells sorted from blood. The sample's subset: CD45RA+ positively selected. Every receptor here comes from a young man in good health.

This clone was observed a single time. This chain links TRBV5-4 with TRBJ2-5; 12 bases line up with TRBD2. V was pared by 5 bases and J by 1 base, with 0 bases of the junction left unmatched. CDR1 is SGHNT and CDR2 is YYREEE in the germline V gene (reference sequence). This CDR3 region has 14 residues. The CDR3 is CASRLAGGQETQYF. The CDR3 bases are TGTGCCAGCAGACTAGCGGGAGGCCAAGAGACCCAGTACTTC.

This chain links TRBV5-1 with TRBJ1-1, with 7 positions matching TRBD1. With 4 bases clipped from V and 8 bases from J, the junction kept 14 bases outside the gene matches. CDR3 size: 15 residues. Germline loops: CDR1 SGHRS, CDR2 YFSETQ. In nucleotides, the CDR3 is TGCGCCAGCAGCCAGACGACAGGGAGTGGAAGGGAAGCTTTCTTT. It codes for CASSQTTGSGREAFF. Combining the CDR3 with reference TRBV5-1 and TRBJ1-1 gives the whole variable domain KAGVTQTPRYLIKTRGQQVTLSCSPISGHRSVSWYQQTPGQGLQFLFEYFSETQRNKGNFPGRFSGRQFSNSRSEMNVSTLELGDSALYLCASSQTTGSGREAFFGQGTRLTVV.